This is a list of T cell receptor beta chains from one sample in a study of siplizumab effects on memory and regulatory T cells. TCRdb's table, derived via immunoSEQ multiplex PCR, lists solely in-frame clones and lacks some. The sample yields fewer than 60,000 clones, 93% seen once. The sequencing sample was made of CD8+ T cells sorted from blood. These receptors originate from a human donor in good health. CDR3s include the opening cysteine and the closing phenylalanine or tryptophan. A D gene is named only where the DNA matches it firmly. Clone size is shown for a subset of rows, as once, few, many or a class of expanded clone.

d_call: -; v_call: TRBV15; clone_size: -; j_call: TRBJ2-7; cdr3_nt: TGTGCCACCAGCTATAGGGGGGGGGCCTACGAGCAGTACTTC; cdr3_aa: CATSYRGGAYEQYF
d_call: -; v_call: TRBV6-5; clone_size: -; j_call: TRBJ2-2; cdr3_nt: TGTGCCAGCAGTTACGCCACCGGGGAGCTGTTTTTT; cdr3_aa: CASSYATGELFF
d_call: -; v_call: TRBV27; clone_size: -; j_call: TRBJ2-1; cdr3_nt: TGTGCCAGCAGTCCCTTACTTCTTAGGGGGGCTTCCTACAATGAGCAGTTCTTC; cdr3_aa: CASSPLLLRGASYNEQFF
d_call: -; v_call: TRBV28; clone_size: -; j_call: TRBJ1-5; cdr3_nt: TGTGCCAGCAGTTTACTGGCGAACAATCAGCCCCAGCATTTT; cdr3_aa: CASSLLANNQPQHF
d_call: -; v_call: TRBV11-2; clone_size: -; j_call: TRBJ2-1; cdr3_nt: TGTGCCAGCAGCTTAGCCGCGAACATGGGGCAGGAGCAGTTCTTC; cdr3_aa: CASSLAANMGQEQFF
d_call: -; v_call: TRBV2; clone_size: -; j_call: TRBJ1-2; cdr3_nt: TGTGCCAGCAGTCAAACGGGAGGCTACACCTTC; cdr3_aa: CASSQTGGYTF
d_call: -; v_call: TRBV9; clone_size: -; j_call: TRBJ2-2; cdr3_nt: TGTGCCAGCAGCGTAGAAGCCCAGACCGGGGAGCTGTTTTTT; cdr3_aa: CASSVEAQTGELFF
d_call: TRBD1; v_call: TRBV6-6; clone_size: -; j_call: TRBJ2-7; cdr3_nt: TGTGCCAGCAGACGTAGGGGGCCCTACGAGCAGTACTTC; cdr3_aa: CASRRRGPYEQYF
d_call: -; v_call: TRBV28; clone_size: -; j_call: TRBJ1-2; cdr3_nt: TGTGCCAGCAGTCTCTGGGGAGGAGATGGCTACACCTTC; cdr3_aa: CASSLWGGDGYTF
d_call: -; v_call: TRBV6-5; clone_size: -; j_call: TRBJ2-7; cdr3_nt: TGTGCCAGCAGTTCGACCGGGACTGTGACCTACGAGCAGTACTTC; cdr3_aa: CASSSTGTVTYEQYF
d_call: TRBD1; v_call: TRBV5-5; clone_size: -; j_call: TRBJ1-5; cdr3_nt: TGTGCCAGCAGCTACACAGGGGCGAGCAATCAGCCCCAGCATTTT; cdr3_aa: CASSYTGASNQPQHF
d_call: TRBD1; v_call: TRBV6-1; clone_size: -; j_call: TRBJ1-1; cdr3_nt: TGTGCCAGCACACAGGGGGAGGTCATTACTGAAGCTTTCTTT; cdr3_aa: CASTQGEVITEAFF
d_call: TRBD1; v_call: TRBV28; clone_size: -; j_call: TRBJ2-5; cdr3_nt: TGTGCCAGCAGCCTAGGGACAGGGCCTGTGGAGACCCAGTACTTC; cdr3_aa: CASSLGTGPVETQYF
d_call: -; v_call: TRBV10-3; clone_size: -; j_call: TRBJ2-3; cdr3_nt: TGTGCCATCAGTGAGACTGCTAGCACAGATACGCAGTATTTT; cdr3_aa: CAISETASTDTQYF
d_call: -; v_call: TRBV19; clone_size: -; j_call: TRBJ2-2; cdr3_nt: TGTGCCAGTAGTATAGATCGGGGATTCGCGGGGGAGCTGTTTTTT; cdr3_aa: CASSIDRGFAGELFF
d_call: TRBD2; v_call: TRBV7-8; clone_size: -; j_call: TRBJ2-2; cdr3_nt: TGTGCCAGCAGCATGCAACGGGAGGGCCGATCCGGGGAGCTGTTTTTT; cdr3_aa: CASSMQREGRSGELFF
d_call: -; v_call: TRBV27; clone_size: -; j_call: TRBJ2-7; cdr3_nt: TGTGCCAGCAGTTTATCGAGAGGGAACGAGCAGTACTTC; cdr3_aa: CASSLSRGNEQYF
d_call: -; v_call: TRBV5-1; clone_size: -; j_call: TRBJ2-5; cdr3_nt: TGCGCCAGCAGCTTGGGGCTGGGGACGGGGGAGACCCAGTACTTC; cdr3_aa: CASSLGLGTGETQYF
d_call: -; v_call: TRBV11-2; clone_size: once; j_call: TRBJ2-3; cdr3_nt: TGTGCCAGCAGCTTAGCCCTAGGGCCCTCGAAAGATACGCAGTATTTT; cdr3_aa: CASSLALGPSKDTQYF
d_call: TRBD1; v_call: TRBV10-2; clone_size: -; j_call: TRBJ2-3; cdr3_nt: TGCGCCAGCAGTGGTGGGACAGGGGTGAGAGATACGCAGTATTTT; cdr3_aa: CASSGGTGVRDTQYF
d_call: -; v_call: TRBV28; clone_size: once; j_call: TRBJ1-4; cdr3_nt: TGTGCCAGCAGCGCCCCTCTGACTAATGAAAAACTGTTTTTT; cdr3_aa: CASSAPLTNEKLFF
d_call: -; v_call: TRBV6-5; clone_size: -; j_call: TRBJ2-2; cdr3_nt: TGTGCCAGCAGGCGGCAGGCCAACACCGGGGAGCTGTTTTTT; cdr3_aa: CASRRQANTGELFF
d_call: -; v_call: TRBV4-2; clone_size: -; j_call: TRBJ1-1; cdr3_nt: TGTGCCAGCAGCCAACTCAGGGGAGGCACTGAAGCTTTCTTT; cdr3_aa: CASSQLRGGTEAFF
d_call: -; v_call: TRBV7-9; clone_size: -; j_call: TRBJ2-7; cdr3_nt: TGTGCCAGCAGCCCCCCTTTTGTGGCCGAGCAGTACTTC; cdr3_aa: CASSPPFVAEQYF
d_call: -; v_call: TRBV6-4; clone_size: once; j_call: TRBJ2-3; cdr3_nt: TGTGCCAGCAGTTCTACTAGCACAGATACGCAGTATTTT; cdr3_aa: CASSSTSTDTQYF
d_call: TRBD1; v_call: TRBV2; clone_size: once; j_call: TRBJ2-5; cdr3_nt: TGTGCCAGCACTACGACAGGGGAAGAGACCCAGTACTTC; cdr3_aa: CASTTTGEETQYF
d_call: -; v_call: TRBV27; clone_size: -; j_call: TRBJ2-7; cdr3_nt: TGTGCCAGCAGTTTGGGCCGGCATTACGAGCAGTACTTC; cdr3_aa: CASSLGRHYEQYF
d_call: TRBD1; v_call: TRBV7-9; clone_size: -; j_call: TRBJ2-1; cdr3_nt: TGTGCCAGCAGCTCGACAGGGGGCTTTATCGATGAGCAGTTCTTC; cdr3_aa: CASSSTGGFIDEQFF
d_call: -; v_call: TRBV11-2; clone_size: -; j_call: TRBJ1-5; cdr3_nt: TGTGCCAGCAGCTTTACTAATCAGCCCCAGCATTTT; cdr3_aa: CASSFTNQPQHF
d_call: TRBD1; v_call: TRBV5-4; clone_size: once; j_call: TRBJ2-5; cdr3_nt: TGTGCCAGCAGCTTATTGATGACAGGGGCCCAAGAGACCCAGTACTTC; cdr3_aa: CASSLLMTGAQETQYF
d_call: -; v_call: TRBV7-6; clone_size: -; j_call: TRBJ1-1; cdr3_nt: TGTGCCAGCAGCTCACCATGGGGATTCAAGAACGCTGAAGCTTTCTTT; cdr3_aa: CASSSPWGFKNAEAFF
d_call: -; v_call: TRBV27; clone_size: -; j_call: TRBJ2-2; cdr3_nt: TGTGCCAGCGGGTCGGGGGCTAGCAACACCGGGGAGCTGTTTTTT; cdr3_aa: CASGSGASNTGELFF
d_call: -; v_call: TRBV27; clone_size: -; j_call: TRBJ1-4; cdr3_nt: TGTGCCAGCAGCCCGGGACGTAATATTGAAAAACTGTTTTTT; cdr3_aa: CASSPGRNIEKLFF
d_call: TRBD2; v_call: TRBV9; clone_size: -; j_call: TRBJ2-3; cdr3_nt: TGTGCCAGCAGCGTACGGGCTAGCGGGTTCGCAGATACGCAGTATTTT; cdr3_aa: CASSVRASGFADTQYF
d_call: -; v_call: TRBV5-1; clone_size: once; j_call: TRBJ2-2; cdr3_nt: TGCGCCAGCAGCTTCAGGAGCGTCCTGGACGGGGAGCTGTTTTTT; cdr3_aa: CASSFRSVLDGELFF
d_call: -; v_call: TRBV9; clone_size: -; j_call: TRBJ2-7; cdr3_nt: TGTGCCAGCAGCGTAGACCGGGGGAGTAGGTCCTACGAGCAGTACTTC; cdr3_aa: CASSVDRGSRSYEQYF
d_call: -; v_call: TRBV7-8; clone_size: -; j_call: TRBJ2-3; cdr3_nt: TGTGCCAGCAGCTCCCGATGGGCAGGGGATACGCAGTATTTT; cdr3_aa: CASSSRWAGDTQYF
d_call: -; v_call: TRBV27; clone_size: -; j_call: TRBJ2-2; cdr3_nt: TGTGCCAGCAGTCCTCCAGACCACACCGGGGAGCTGTTTTTT; cdr3_aa: CASSPPDHTGELFF
d_call: -; v_call: TRBV27; clone_size: -; j_call: TRBJ1-5; cdr3_nt: TGTGCCAGCAGTCCGATTTCCGCCGGGATCCCCGGCCCCTATAGCAATCAGCCCCAGCATTTT; cdr3_aa: CASSPISAGIPGPYSNQPQHF
d_call: TRBD2; v_call: TRBV29-1; clone_size: -; j_call: TRBJ2-4; cdr3_nt: TGCAGCGTCGTTAGGGACGATCAGCGGGGAAACATTCAGTACTTC; cdr3_aa: CSVVRDDQRGNIQYF
d_call: -; v_call: TRBV15; clone_size: -; j_call: TRBJ1-4; cdr3_nt: TGTGCCACCAGCAGGGGCAGAGGACCTAATGAAAAACTGTTTTTT; cdr3_aa: CATSRGRGPNEKLFF
d_call: TRBD2; v_call: TRBV9; clone_size: -; j_call: TRBJ2-3; cdr3_nt: TGTGCCAGCAGCGTAACTAGCGGGAGCTCAGATACGCAGTATTTT; cdr3_aa: CASSVTSGSSDTQYF
d_call: -; v_call: TRBV5-1; clone_size: -; j_call: TRBJ2-1; cdr3_nt: TGCGCCAGCAGGCTTGCAACTCTCGGCAGGGAGTATGAGCAGTTCTTC; cdr3_aa: CASRLATLGREYEQFF
d_call: -; v_call: TRBV7-3; clone_size: -; j_call: TRBJ2-1; cdr3_nt: TGTGCCAGCAGCTTTAGTAGGACCCCTCATGAGCAGTTCTTC; cdr3_aa: CASSFSRTPHEQFF
d_call: TRBD1; v_call: TRBV12-5; clone_size: -; j_call: TRBJ1-1; cdr3_nt: TGTGCTAGTGGTTGGGGGACAGCTCACACTGAAGCTTTCTTT; cdr3_aa: CASGWGTAHTEAFF
d_call: -; v_call: TRBV7-6; clone_size: once; j_call: TRBJ2-7; cdr3_nt: TGTGCCAGCAGCTCGGGCGGCACAATCTACGAGCAGTACTTC; cdr3_aa: CASSSGGTIYEQYF
d_call: TRBD1; v_call: TRBV7-2; clone_size: -; j_call: TRBJ1-2; cdr3_nt: TGTGCCAGCAGCTTAGTGCCAGGGACAGACTTAGGCTACACCTTC; cdr3_aa: CASSLVPGTDLGYTF
d_call: -; v_call: TRBV6-5; clone_size: -; j_call: TRBJ2-5; cdr3_nt: TGTGCCAGCAGTTACCTCGGACAGCAACAAGAGACCCAGTACTTC; cdr3_aa: CASSYLGQQQETQYF
d_call: TRBD1; v_call: TRBV11-1; clone_size: -; j_call: TRBJ1-2; cdr3_nt: TGTGCCAGCAGCGCGACAGGGTTTGAGGCTAACTATGGCTACACCTTC; cdr3_aa: CASSATGFEANYGYTF
d_call: TRBD2; v_call: TRBV7-6; clone_size: -; j_call: TRBJ2-1; cdr3_nt: TGTGCCAGCAGCCGCAGCGGGACCTCCTACAATGAGCAGTTCTTC; cdr3_aa: CASSRSGTSYNEQFF